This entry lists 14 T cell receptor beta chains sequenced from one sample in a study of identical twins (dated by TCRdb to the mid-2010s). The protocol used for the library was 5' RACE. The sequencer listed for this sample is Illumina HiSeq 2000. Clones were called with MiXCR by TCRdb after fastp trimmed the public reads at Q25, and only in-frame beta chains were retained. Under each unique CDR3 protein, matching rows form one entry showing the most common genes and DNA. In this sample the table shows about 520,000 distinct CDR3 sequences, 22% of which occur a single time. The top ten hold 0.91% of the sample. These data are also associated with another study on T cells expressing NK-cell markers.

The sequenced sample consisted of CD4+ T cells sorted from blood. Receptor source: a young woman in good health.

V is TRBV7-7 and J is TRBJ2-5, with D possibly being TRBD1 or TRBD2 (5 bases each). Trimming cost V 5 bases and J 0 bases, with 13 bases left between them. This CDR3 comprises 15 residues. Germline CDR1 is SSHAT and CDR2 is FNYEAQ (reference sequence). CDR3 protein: CASSTGRDHQETQYF. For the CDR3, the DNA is TGTGCCAGCAGCACCGGACGGGACCACCAAGAGACCCAGTACTTC.

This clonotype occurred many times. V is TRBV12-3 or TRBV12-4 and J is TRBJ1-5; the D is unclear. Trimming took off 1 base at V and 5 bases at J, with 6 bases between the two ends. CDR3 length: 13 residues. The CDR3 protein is CASSLGSDQPQHF. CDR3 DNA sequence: TGTGCCAGCAGTTTAGGCAGCGATCAGCCCCAGCATTTT.

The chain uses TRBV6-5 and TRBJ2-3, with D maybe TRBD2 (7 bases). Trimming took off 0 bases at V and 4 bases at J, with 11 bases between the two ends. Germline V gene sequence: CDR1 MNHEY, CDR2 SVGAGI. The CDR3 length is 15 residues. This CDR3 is CASSYSGGGADTQYF. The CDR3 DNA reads TGTGCCAGCAGTTACTCAGGGGGGGGGGCAGATACGCAGTATTTT.

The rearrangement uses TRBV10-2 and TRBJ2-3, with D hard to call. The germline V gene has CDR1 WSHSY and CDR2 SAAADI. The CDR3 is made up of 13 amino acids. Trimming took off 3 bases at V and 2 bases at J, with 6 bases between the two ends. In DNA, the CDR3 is TGCGCCAGCAGTGATGCGGTCACAGATACGCAGTATTTT. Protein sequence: CASSDAVTDTQYF.

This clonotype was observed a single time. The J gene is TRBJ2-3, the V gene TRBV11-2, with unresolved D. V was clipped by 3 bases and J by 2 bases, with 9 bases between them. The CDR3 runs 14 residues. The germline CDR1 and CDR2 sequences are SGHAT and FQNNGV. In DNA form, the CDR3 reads TGTGCCAGCAGCTTTCAAGTTACCACAGATACGCAGTATTTT. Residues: CASSFQVTTDTQYF.

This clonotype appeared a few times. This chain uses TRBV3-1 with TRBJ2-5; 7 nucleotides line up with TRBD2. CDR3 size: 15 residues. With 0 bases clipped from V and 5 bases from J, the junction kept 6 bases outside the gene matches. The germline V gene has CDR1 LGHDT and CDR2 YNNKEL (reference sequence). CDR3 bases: TGTGCCAGCAGCCAAGATACGGCGGGGGAGGAGACCCAGTACTTC. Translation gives CASSQDTAGEETQYF.

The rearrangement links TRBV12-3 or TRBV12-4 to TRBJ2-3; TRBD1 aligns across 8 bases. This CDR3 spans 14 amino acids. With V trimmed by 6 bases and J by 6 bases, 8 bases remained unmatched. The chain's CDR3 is CASRWDRWRDTQYF. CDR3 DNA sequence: TGTGCCAGCAGGTGGGACAGGTGGCGGGATACGCAGTATTTT.

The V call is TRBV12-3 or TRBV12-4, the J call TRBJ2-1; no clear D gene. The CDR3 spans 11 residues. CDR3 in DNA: TGTCCGCATCCTCAAGAGAACGAGCAGTTCTTC. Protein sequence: CPHPQENEQFF.

CDR3 sequence (DNA): TGTGCCTGCAAGGGGGCGCGTACGTCCTACAATGAGCAGTTCTTC. It codes for CACKGARTSYNEQFF. The chain uses TRBV27 and TRBJ2-1, with 7 bases identical to TRBD1. The CDR3 is 15 residues long. Germline V gene sequence: CDR1 MNHEY, CDR2 SMNVEV (reference sequence). V dropped 11 bases and J dropped 1; count of bases not matched to a gene: 11.

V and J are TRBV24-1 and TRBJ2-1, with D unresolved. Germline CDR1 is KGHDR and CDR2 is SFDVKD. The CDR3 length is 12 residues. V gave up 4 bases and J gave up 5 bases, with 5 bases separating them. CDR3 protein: CATSESNNEQFF. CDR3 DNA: TGTGCCACCAGTGAGTCAAACAATGAGCAGTTCTTC.

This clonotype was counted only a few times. CDR3 loop: CSARDETSRLFGYTF. CDR3 in DNA: TGCAGTGCTAGAGATGAGACGAGTCGACTGTTTGGCTACACCTTC. The chain uses TRBV20-1 and TRBJ1-2; D not certain. CDR3 length: 15 amino acids. From germline, CDR1 is DFQATT and CDR2 SNEGSKA (reference sequence). Trimming shortened V by 0 bases and J by 7 bases, and 18 bases separated the two germline ends.

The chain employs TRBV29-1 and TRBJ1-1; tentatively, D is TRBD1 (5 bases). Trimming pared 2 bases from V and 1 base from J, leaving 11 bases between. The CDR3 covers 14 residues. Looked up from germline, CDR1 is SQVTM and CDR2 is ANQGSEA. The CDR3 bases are TGCAGCGTTGAATACAGGCGGAAGAACACTGAAGCTTTCTTT. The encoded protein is CSVEYRRKNTEAFF.

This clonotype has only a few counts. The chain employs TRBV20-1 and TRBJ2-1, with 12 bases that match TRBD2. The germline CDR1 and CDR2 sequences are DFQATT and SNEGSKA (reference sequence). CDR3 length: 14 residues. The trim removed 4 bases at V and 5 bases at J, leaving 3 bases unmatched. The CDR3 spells CSAIRLAGDNEQFF. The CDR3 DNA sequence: TGCAGTGCTATCCGACTAGCGGGAGACAATGAGCAGTTCTTC.

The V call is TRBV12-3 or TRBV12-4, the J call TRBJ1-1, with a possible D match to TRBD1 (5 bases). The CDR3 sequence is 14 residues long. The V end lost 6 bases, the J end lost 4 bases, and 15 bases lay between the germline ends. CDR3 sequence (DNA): TGTGCCAGCAGCCTGGGGACGAGAAGCACTGAAGCTTTCTTT. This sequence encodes CASSLGTRSTEAFF.